The 23 T cell receptor beta chains listed next were all sequenced from one sample in a study of blood T cell repertoires in COVID-19. Some clones are missing from TCRdb's copy, which holds only in-frame ones; the method was immunoSEQ multiplex PCR. The table records about 350,000 clones, roughly 90% of them present only once. Sequencing input: peripheral blood. These receptors were taken from a woman aged 60-70 years with COVID-19, enrolled during active disease.

V and J are TRBV28 and TRBJ2-1; 8 bases are shared with TRBD2. This CDR3 is 12 amino acids long. The V and J ends lost 6 bases and 9 bases, in that order; junction bases with no gene match: 4. From germline, CDR1 is MDHEN and CDR2 SYDVKM. CDR3 in DNA: TGTGCCAGCAGGGGACTAGGTTTTGAGCAGTTCTTC. Translation gives CASRGLGFEQFF.

The genes are TRBV18 and TRBJ1-1; D gene ambiguous. Trimming removed 5 bases at V and 3 bases at J, with 10 bases between. Germline CDR1 and CDR2: KGHSH and LQKENI. The CDR3 loop spans 13 amino acids. CDR3 in amino acids: CASSAGVDTEAFF. CDR3 sequence (DNA): TGTGCCAGCTCAGCCGGGGTGGACACTGAAGCTTTCTTT.

This chain joins TRBV11-2 and TRBJ2-1, with 11 bases lining up with TRBD2. CDR1 and CDR2 (germline): SGHAT, FQNNGV. The CDR3 length is 19 residues. Unmatched junction bases numbered 15, after V lost 4 bases and J lost 4 bases. The DNA for the CDR3 is TGTGCCAGCAGCTCCGGGGTAGCGGGGGGGCCTTACTCTTACAATGAGCAGTTCTTC. This encodes CASSSGVAGGPYSYNEQFF. Complete variable domain (other parts from reference TRBV11-2 and TRBJ2-1): EAGVAQSPRYKIIEKRQSVAFWCNPISGHATLYWYQQILGQGPKLLIQFQNNGVVDDSQLPKDRFSAERLKGVDSTLKIQPAKLEDSAVYLCASSSGVAGGPYSYNEQFFGPGTRLTVL.

In its sample, this clone was seen once. The chain has TRBV19 and TRBJ1-2; a possible D gene is TRBD1 (5 bases). V was pared by 7 bases and J by 4 bases, with 22 bases between. Per the germline V gene, CDR1 is LNHDA and CDR2 is SQIVND (reference sequence). The CDR3 is 16 amino acids. As DNA, the CDR3 is TGTGCCAGTACGGGGGGAGGCCTGGGACGGACCTATGGCTACACCTTC. Amino acids: CASTGGGLGRTYGYTF. The variable domain in full, with the rest retrieved from reference TRBV19 and TRBJ1-2, is DGGITQSPKYLFRKEGQNVTLSCEQNLNHDAMYWYRQDPGQGLRLIYYSQIVNDFQKGDIAEGYSVSREKKESFPLTVTSAQKNPTAFYLCASTGGGLGRTYGYTFGSGTRLTVV.

V is TRBV29-1 and J is TRBJ1-2; D is possibly TRBD1 (5 bases). The CDR3 consists of 14 residues. Germline CDR1 reads SQVTM; CDR2 reads ANQGSEA. Trimming removed 3 bases from V and 0 bases from J, with 11 bases in between. The CDR3 region has the DNA TGCAGCGTTGAGGATAGGGGCGCTAACTATGGCTACACCTTC. Translation gives CSVEDRGANYGYTF.

The V and J genes are TRBV7-9 and TRBJ1-5, with D tentatively TRBD1 (5 bases). The germline V and J ends were trimmed by 4 bases and 4 bases, with 11 bases remaining between them. The CDR3 totals 14 residues. Germline V CDR1 and CDR2: SEHNR, FQNEAQ (reference sequence). CDR3 coding DNA: TGTGCCAGCAGCTACGGGCCAGGGAATCAGCCCCAGCATTTT. This translates into CASSYGPGNQPQHF.

V gene TRBV6-6 combines with J gene TRBJ1-2; D remains ambiguous. The CDR3 is 12 residues long. The V end lost 6 bases, the J end lost 8 bases, and 13 bases lay between the germline ends. Germline V gene sequence: CDR1 MNHNY, CDR2 SVGAGI (reference sequence). This chain's CDR3 is CASRELRGGYTF. Here the CDR3 DNA reads TGTGCCAGCAGAGAGTTGCGGGGAGGCTACACCTTC.

The chain combines TRBV6-5 with TRBJ1-5, with 7 bases aligning to TRBD1. V lost 6 bases, J lost 11 bases, and 13 bases stayed unmatched. The CDR3 extends over 14 amino acids. Germline CDR1 is MNHEY and CDR2 is SVGAGI. The CDR3 region has the DNA TGTGCCAGCAGCGCGACAGGGCCCGGCGGGACCCAGCATTTT. It codes for CASSATGPGGTQHF.

The rearrangement links TRBV20-1 to TRBJ1-1; D possibly corresponds to TRBD1 (6 bases). Trimming removed 3 bases at V and 0 bases at J, with 11 bases between. Germline V gene data show CDR1 as DFQATT and CDR2 as SNEGSKA (reference sequence). The CDR3 is made up of 14 amino acids. CDR3 nucleotides: TGCAGTGCTAGTGGACAGTTCATGAACACTGAAGCTTTCTTT. It codes for CSASGQFMNTEAFF.

The rearrangement uses TRBV6-5 and TRBJ2-7; 8 bases are shared with TRBD1. Germline V gene data show CDR1 as MNHEY and CDR2 as SVGAGI. After removal of 6 bases from V and 3 bases from J, the junction contained 7 bases not matched to a gene. The CDR3 consists of 14 residues. CDR3 sequence reads: CASSRDRGHYEQYF. As DNA, the CDR3 is TGTGCCAGCAGCCGCGACAGGGGCCACTACGAGCAGTACTTC.

This chain joins TRBV24-1 and TRBJ2-7; D is perhaps TRBD2 (6 bases). The V and J ends lost 1 base and 12 bases respectively, with 9 bases between them. Looked up from germline, CDR1 is KGHDR and CDR2 is SFDVKD. This CDR3 comprises 11 residues. This CDR3 reads CATSDFRGWYF. In DNA, the CDR3 is TGTGCCACCAGTGATTTTCGGGGGTGGTACTTC.

The chain joins TRBV9 to TRBJ2-1; 8 bases agree with TRBD1. Germline V lookup: CDR1 SGDLS, CDR2 YYNGEE. V shed 3 bases and J 5 bases; nucleotides not matched to a gene: 4. The CDR3 runs to 14 residues. The CDR3 bases are TGTGCCAGCAGCGCTACAGGGGGGCACAATGAGCAGTTCTTC. This translates into CASSATGGHNEQFF. The full variable domain, its missing parts supplied by reference TRBV9 and TRBJ2-1, is DSGVTQTPKHLITATGQRVTLRCSPRSGDLSVYWYQQSLDQGLQFLIQYYNGEERAKGNILERFSAQQFPDLHSELNLSSLELGDSALYFCASSATGGHNEQFFGPGTRLTVL.

This chain joins TRBV4-1 and TRBJ2-1; 9 bases are a match to TRBD2. This CDR3 comprises 17 residues. The junction had 7 bases not matched to a gene; V was cut back by 3 bases and J by 1 base. Germline V gene data show CDR1 as MGHRA and CDR2 as YSYEKL. The CDR3 DNA follows: TGCGCCAGCAGCCAGGGAGCGGGGGGCCCATCCTACAATGAGCAGTTCTTC. It codes for CASSQGAGGPSYNEQFF.

This chain joins TRBV7-3 and TRBJ1-1; D ambiguous. The CDR3 sequence is 14 residues long. The V end lost 6 bases, the J end lost 4 bases, and 15 bases lay between the germline ends. Per germline, CDR1 SGHTA and CDR2 FQGTGA. The CDR3 DNA follows: TGTGCCAGCAGTTCCCTTGGGCTTCGCACTGAAGCTTTCTTT. Its protein is CASSSLGLRTEAFF.

The chain has TRBV5-1 and TRBJ2-3; TRBD1 matches 8 bases. CDR1 SGHRS and CDR2 YFSETQ come from the germline V gene. The CDR3 length is 15 residues. Trimming took 4 bases from V and 1 from J; bases not matched to a gene: 5. In DNA, the CDR3 is TGCGCCAGCAGCATTGACAGGGGAGGCACAGATACGCAGTATTTT. It yields the protein CASSIDRGGTDTQYF.

The chain links TRBV3-1 (or the pseudogene TRBV3-2) to TRBJ2-7; 8 nucleotides agree with TRBD1. The J segment lost 2 bases and the V segment lost 0 bases, leaving 6 bases of the junction unmatched. CDR1 LGHDT and CDR2 YNNKEL come from the germline V gene (reference sequence). CDR3 length equals 16 residues. The CDR3 spells CASSQDSSGGTYEQYF. As DNA, the CDR3 is TGTGCCAGCAGCCAAGACTCTTCAGGGGGCACCTACGAGCAGTACTTC.

This clone was seen once. This sequence joins TRBV7-8 and TRBJ1-1, with 7 bases aligning to TRBD1. The germline V gene has CDR1 SGHVS and CDR2 FQNEAQ. The J segment lost 5 bases and the V segment lost 5 bases, leaving 8 bases of the junction unmatched. This CDR3 has 14 residues. The CDR3: CASSPGGLGTEAFF. CDR3 DNA: TGTGCCAGCAGCCCAGGGGGGCTTGGTACTGAAGCTTTCTTT.

This chain links TRBV3-1 (or the pseudogene TRBV3-2) with TRBJ1-6; possible D gene TRBD1, 6 bases. Germline CDR1 and CDR2: LGHDT and YNNKEL (reference sequence). This CDR3 is 16 amino acids long. V was cut by 4 bases and J by 14 bases, with 24 bases left in between. The CDR3 loop reads CASSPYRAQASQTLHF. The CDR3 bases are TGTGCCAGCAGCCCCTACAGGGCCCAAGCAAGTCAAACCCTCCACTTT.

V usage is TRBV30 and J usage is TRBJ1-3; 9 nucleotides align to TRBD1. This CDR3 is built from 18 residues. Per the germline V gene, CDR1 is GTSNPN and CDR2 is SVGIG (reference sequence). V dropped 2 bases and J dropped 4; count of bases not matched to a gene: 15. Written as DNA, the CDR3 is TGTGCCTGGAGTCCAAACCTCCGTAGGACAGGGGAAGGAAACACCATATATTTT. Translating gives CAWSPNLRRTGEGNTIYF.

In its sample, this clone was seen once. CDR3 residues: CSVYSGNTIYF. Here the CDR3 DNA reads TGCAGCGTCTATTCTGGAAACACCATATATTTT. The chain combines TRBV29-1 with TRBJ1-3; no clear D. The CDR3 loop spans 11 amino acids. Germline CDR1 is SQVTM and CDR2 is ANQGSEA. The ends were cut back, 6 bases at V and 1 base at J, with 4 bases in the middle.

J is TRBJ2-7 and V is TRBV3-1 (or the pseudogene TRBV3-2), with 8 nucleotides matching TRBD1. The CDR3 covers 18 residues. The trim removed 0 bases at V and 3 bases at J, leaving 13 bases unmatched. CDR1 LGHDT and CDR2 YNNKEL come from the germline V gene (reference sequence). Here the CDR3 reads CASSQDNPKPDRGYEQYF. The CDR3, as DNA: TGTGCCAGCAGCCAAGATAACCCGAAGCCCGACAGGGGCTACGAGCAGTACTTC.

Here the CDR3 DNA reads TGTGCCAGCAGTTTAGCGGGCACTAATGAAAAACTGTTTTTT. It yields the protein CASSLAGTNEKLFF. V usage is TRBV28 and J usage is TRBJ1-4; no reliable D call. Trimming cost V 2 bases and J 2 bases, with 6 bases left between them. Germline lookup yields CDR1 MDHEN and CDR2 SYDVKM. The length of the CDR3 is 14 residues. Looking up the rest from reference TRBV28 and TRBJ1-4 gives the full variable domain: DVKVTQSSRYLVKRTGEKVFLECVQDMDHENMFWYRQDPGLGLRLIYFSYDVKMKEKGDIPEGYSVSREKKERFSLILESASTNQTSMYLCASSLAGTNEKLFFGSGTQLSVL.

The chain couples TRBV5-6 to TRBJ1-5; 9 positions match TRBD1. Per germline, CDR1 SGHDT and CDR2 YYEEEE. V gave up 3 bases and J gave up 10 bases; unmatched junction bases: 8. This CDR3 region has 14 residues. The CDR3 coding sequence is TGTGCCAGCAGCTCCATGACAGGGGGTAAACCCCAGCATTTT. Amino acids: CASSSMTGGKPQHF.